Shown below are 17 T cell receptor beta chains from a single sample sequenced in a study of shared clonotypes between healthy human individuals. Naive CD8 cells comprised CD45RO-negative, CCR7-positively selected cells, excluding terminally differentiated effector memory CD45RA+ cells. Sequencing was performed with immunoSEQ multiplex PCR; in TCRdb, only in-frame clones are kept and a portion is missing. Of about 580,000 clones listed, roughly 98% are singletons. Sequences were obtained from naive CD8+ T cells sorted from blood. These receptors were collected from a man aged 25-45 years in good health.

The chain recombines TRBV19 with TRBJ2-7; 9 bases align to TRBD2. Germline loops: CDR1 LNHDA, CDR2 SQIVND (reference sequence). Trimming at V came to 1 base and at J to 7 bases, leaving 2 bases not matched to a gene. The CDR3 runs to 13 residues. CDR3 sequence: CASSIVAGAEQYF. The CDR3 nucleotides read TGTGCCAGTAGTATAGTAGCGGGGGCTGAGCAGTACTTC.

CDR3 in amino acids: CASTQDSSITGELFF. The CDR3 bases are TGTGCCAGCACCCAGGACAGCTCTATCACCGGGGAGCTGTTTTTT. The chain has TRBV7-9 and TRBJ2-2, with a tentative D call TRBD1 (6 bases). This CDR3 region has 15 residues. V was trimmed by 7 bases and J by 4 bases, leaving 16 bases between them. Germline CDR1 and CDR2: SEHNR and FQNEAQ (reference sequence).

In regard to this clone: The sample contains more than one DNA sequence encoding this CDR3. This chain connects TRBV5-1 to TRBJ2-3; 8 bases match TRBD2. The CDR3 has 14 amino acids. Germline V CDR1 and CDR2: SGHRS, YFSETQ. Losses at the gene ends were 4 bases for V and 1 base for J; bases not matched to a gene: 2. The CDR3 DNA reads TGCGCCAGCAGCCTGACTAGCGGCACAGATACGCAGTATTTT. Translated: CASSLTSGTDTQYF.

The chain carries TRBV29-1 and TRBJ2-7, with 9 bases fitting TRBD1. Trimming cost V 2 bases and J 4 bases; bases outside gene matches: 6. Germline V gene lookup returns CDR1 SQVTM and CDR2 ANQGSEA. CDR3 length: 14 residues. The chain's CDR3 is CSVETPGQGYEQYF. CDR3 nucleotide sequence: TGCAGCGTTGAAACACCGGGACAGGGTTACGAGCAGTACTTC.

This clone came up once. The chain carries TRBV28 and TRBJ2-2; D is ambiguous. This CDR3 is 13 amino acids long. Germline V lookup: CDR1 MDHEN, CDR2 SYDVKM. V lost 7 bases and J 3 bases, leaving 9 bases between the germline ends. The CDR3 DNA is TGTGCCAGCATGACCGTGGACACCGGGGAGCTGTTTTTT. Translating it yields CASMTVDTGELFF.

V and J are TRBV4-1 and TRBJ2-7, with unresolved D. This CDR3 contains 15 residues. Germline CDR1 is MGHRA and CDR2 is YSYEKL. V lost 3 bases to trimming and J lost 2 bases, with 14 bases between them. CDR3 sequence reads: CASSQGPEVAYEQYF. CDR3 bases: TGCGCCAGCAGCCAGGGCCCCGAGGTTGCCTACGAGCAGTACTTC.

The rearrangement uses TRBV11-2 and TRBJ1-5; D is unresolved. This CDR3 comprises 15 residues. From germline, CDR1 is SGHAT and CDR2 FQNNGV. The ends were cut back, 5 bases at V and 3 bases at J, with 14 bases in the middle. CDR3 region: CASSLGLDLNQPQHF. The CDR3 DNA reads TGTGCCAGCAGCCTAGGACTGGACCTCAATCAGCCCCAGCATTTT.

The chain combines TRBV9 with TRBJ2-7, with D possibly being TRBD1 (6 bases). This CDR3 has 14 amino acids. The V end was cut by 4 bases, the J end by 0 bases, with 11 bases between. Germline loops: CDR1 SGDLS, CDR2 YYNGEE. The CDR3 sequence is CASSPRQVSYEQYF. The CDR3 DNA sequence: TGTGCCAGCAGCCCGCGACAGGTCTCCTACGAGCAGTACTTC.

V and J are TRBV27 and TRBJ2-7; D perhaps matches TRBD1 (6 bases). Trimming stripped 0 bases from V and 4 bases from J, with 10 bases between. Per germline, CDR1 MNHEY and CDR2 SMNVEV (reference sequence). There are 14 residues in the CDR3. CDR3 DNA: TGTGCCAGCAGTTTATCGGTGGGGGCTTACGAGCAGTACTTC. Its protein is CASSLSVGAYEQYF.

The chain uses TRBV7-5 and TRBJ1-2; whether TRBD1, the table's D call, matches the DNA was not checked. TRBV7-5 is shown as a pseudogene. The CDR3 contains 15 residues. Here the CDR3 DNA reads TGTGCCAGAAGTCGGGACAGGCGCCCGAGAAATGGCTACACCTTC. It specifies CARSRDRRPRNGYTF.

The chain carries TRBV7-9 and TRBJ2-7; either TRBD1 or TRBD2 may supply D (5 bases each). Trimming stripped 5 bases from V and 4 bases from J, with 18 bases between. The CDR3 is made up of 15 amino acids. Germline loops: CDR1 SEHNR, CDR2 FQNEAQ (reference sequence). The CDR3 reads CASSPTLRGEYEQYF. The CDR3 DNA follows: TGTGCCAGCAGCCCAACACTACGGGGCGAGTACGAGCAGTACTTC.

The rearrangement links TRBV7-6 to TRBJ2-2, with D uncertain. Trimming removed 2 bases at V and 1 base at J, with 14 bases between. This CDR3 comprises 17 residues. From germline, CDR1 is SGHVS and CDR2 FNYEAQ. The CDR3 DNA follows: TGTGCCAGCAGCTTAAACCTACGGACGATGAACACCGGGGAGCTGTTTTTT. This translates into CASSLNLRTMNTGELFF.

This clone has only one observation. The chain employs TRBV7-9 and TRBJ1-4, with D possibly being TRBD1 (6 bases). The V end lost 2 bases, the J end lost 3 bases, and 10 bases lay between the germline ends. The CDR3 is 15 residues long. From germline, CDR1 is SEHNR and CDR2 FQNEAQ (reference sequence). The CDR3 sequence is CASSLFQGPNEKLFF. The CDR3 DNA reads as TGTGCCAGCAGCTTATTTCAGGGGCCTAATGAAAAACTGTTTTTT. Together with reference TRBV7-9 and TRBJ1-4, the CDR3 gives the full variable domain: DTGVSQNPRHKITKRGQNVTFRCDPISEHNRLYWYRQTLGQGPEFLTYFQNEAQLEKSRLLSDRFSAERPKGSFSTLEIQRTEQGDSAMYLCASSLFQGPNEKLFFGSGTQLSVL.

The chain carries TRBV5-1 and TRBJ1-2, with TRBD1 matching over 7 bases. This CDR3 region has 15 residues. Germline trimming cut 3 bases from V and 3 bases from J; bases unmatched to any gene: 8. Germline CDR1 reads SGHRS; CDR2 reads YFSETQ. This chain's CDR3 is CASSWGTETYYGYTF. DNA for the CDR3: TGCGCCAGCAGCTGGGGGACAGAGACCTACTATGGCTACACCTTC.

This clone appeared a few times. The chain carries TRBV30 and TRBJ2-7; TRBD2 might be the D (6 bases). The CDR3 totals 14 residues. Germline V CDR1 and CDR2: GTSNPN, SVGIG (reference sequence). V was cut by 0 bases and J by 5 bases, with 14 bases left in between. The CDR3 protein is CAWSVSREPHEQYF. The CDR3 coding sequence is TGTGCCTGGAGTGTCTCCCGGGAGCCCCACGAGCAGTACTTC.

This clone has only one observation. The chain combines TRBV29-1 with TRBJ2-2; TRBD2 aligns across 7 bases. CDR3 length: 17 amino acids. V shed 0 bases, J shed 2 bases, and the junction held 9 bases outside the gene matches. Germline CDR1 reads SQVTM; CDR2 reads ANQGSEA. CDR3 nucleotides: TGCAGCGTTGAAGATCTCGCTAGCGGTGGTAACACCGGGGAGCTGTTTTTT. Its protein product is CSVEDLASGGNTGELFF.

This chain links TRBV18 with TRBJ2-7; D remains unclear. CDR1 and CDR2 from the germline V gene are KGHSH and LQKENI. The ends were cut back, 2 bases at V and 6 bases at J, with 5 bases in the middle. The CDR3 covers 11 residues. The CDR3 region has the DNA TGTGCCAGCTCACCAGGGATCGAGCAGTACTTC. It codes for CASSPGIEQYF. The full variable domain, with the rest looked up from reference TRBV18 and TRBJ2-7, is NAGVMQNPRHLVRRRGQEARLRCSPMKGHSHVYWYRQLPEEGLKFMVYLQKENIIDESGMPKERFSAEFPKEGPSILRIQQVVRGDSAAYFCASSPGIEQYFGPGTRLTVT.